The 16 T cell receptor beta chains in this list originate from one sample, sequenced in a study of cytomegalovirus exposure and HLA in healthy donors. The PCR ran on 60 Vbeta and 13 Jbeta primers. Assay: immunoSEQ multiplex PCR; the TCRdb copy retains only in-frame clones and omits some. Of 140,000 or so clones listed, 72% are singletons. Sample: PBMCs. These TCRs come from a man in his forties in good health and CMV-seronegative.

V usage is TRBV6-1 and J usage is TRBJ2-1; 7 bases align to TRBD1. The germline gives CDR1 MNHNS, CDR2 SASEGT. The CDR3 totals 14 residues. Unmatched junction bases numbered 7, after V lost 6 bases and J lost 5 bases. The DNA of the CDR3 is TGTGCCAGCAGGGGACAGCGGTTTGACAATGAGCAGTTCTTC. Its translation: CASRGQRFDNEQFF.

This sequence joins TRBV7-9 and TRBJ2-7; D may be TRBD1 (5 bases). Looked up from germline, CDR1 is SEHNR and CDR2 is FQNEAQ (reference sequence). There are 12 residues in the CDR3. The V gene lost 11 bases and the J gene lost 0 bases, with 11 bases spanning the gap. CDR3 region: CAVRQSSYEQYF. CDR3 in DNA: TGTGCCGTGCGACAGAGCTCCTACGAGCAGTACTTC.

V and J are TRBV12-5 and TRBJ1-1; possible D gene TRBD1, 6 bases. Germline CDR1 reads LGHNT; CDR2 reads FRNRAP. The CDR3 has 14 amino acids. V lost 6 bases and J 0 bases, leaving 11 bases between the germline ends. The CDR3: CASGVGQLNTEAFF. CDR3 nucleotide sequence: TGTGCTAGTGGGGTCGGACAGTTGAACACTGAAGCTTTCTTT.

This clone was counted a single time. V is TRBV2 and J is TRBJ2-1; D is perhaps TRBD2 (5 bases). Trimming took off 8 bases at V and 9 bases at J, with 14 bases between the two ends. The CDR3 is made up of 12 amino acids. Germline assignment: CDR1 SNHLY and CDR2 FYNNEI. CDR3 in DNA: TGTGCCAGCCGAGGACTGGACCGTGAGCAGTTCTTC. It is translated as CASRGLDREQFF.

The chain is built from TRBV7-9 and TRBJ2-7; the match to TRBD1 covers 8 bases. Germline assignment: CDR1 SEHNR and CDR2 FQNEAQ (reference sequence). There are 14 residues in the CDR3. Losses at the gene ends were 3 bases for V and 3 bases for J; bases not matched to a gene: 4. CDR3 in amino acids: CASSFAGGNYEQYF. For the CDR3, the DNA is TGTGCCAGCAGCTTCGCAGGGGGCAACTACGAGCAGTACTTC.

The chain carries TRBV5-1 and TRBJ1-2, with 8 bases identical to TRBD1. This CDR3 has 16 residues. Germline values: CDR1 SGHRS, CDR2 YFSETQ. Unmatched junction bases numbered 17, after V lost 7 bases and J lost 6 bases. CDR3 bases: TGCGCCAGCTCCCCCAAGGCGGACAGGGCCTACGATGGCTACACCTTC. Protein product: CASSPKADRAYDGYTF.

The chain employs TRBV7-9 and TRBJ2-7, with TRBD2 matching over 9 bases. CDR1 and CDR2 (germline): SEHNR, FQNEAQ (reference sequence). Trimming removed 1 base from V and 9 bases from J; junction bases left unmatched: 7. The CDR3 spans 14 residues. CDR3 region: CASSLGLAAFMQYF. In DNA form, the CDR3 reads TGTGCCAGCAGCTTAGGACTAGCGGCTTTTATGCAGTACTTC.

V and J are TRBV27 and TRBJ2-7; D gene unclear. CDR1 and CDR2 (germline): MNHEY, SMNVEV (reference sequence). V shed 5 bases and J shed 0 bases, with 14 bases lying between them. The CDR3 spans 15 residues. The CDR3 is CASSKTGMGSYEQYF. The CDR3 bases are TGTGCCAGCAGTAAGACGGGTATGGGCTCCTACGAGCAGTACTTC.

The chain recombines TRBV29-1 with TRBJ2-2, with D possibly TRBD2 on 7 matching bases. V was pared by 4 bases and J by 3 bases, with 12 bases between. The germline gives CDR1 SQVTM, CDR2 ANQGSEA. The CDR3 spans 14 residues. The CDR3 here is CSVVTGGHTGELFF. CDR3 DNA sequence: TGCAGCGTTGTAACGGGGGGCCACACCGGGGAGCTGTTTTTT.

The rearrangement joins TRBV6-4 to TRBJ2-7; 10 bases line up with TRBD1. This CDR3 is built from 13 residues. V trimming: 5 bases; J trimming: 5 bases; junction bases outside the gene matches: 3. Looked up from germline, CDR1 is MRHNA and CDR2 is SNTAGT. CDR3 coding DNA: TGTGCCAGCAGTAAGGGGACAGGGGACGAGCAGTACTTC. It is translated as CASSKGTGDEQYF.

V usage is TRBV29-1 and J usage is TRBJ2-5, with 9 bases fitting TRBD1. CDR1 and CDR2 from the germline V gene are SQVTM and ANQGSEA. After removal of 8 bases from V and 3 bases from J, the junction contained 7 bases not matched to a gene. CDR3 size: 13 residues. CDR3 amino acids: CSTDRGREETQYF. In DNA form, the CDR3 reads TGCAGCACGGACAGGGGAAGGGAAGAGACCCAGTACTTC.

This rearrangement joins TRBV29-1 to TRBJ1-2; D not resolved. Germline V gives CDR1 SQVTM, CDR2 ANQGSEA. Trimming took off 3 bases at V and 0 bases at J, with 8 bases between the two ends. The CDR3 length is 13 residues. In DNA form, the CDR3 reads TGCAGCGTTGAGGCCGGGGCTAACTATGGCTACACCTTC. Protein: CSVEAGANYGYTF.

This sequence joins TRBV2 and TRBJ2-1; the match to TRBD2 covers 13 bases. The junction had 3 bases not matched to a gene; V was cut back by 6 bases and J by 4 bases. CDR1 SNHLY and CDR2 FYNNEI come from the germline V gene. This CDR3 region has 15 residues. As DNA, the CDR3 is TGTGCCAGCAGGATGGGACTAGCGGGATACAATGAGCAGTTCTTC. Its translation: CASRMGLAGYNEQFF.

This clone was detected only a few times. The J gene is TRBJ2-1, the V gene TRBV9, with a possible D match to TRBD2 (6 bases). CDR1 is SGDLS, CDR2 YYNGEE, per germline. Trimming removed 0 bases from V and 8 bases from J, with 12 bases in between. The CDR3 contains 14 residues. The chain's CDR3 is CASSVGAGWDEQFF. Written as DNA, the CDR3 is TGTGCCAGCAGCGTAGGGGCGGGGTGGGATGAGCAGTTCTTC.

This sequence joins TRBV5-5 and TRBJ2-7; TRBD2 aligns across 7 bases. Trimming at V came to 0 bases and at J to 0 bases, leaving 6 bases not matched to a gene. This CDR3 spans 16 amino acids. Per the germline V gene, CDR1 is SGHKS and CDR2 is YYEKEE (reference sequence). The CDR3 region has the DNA TGTGCCAGCAGCTTGGCGGCCAGCGGGGCCTCCTACGAGCAGTACTTC. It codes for CASSLAASGASYEQYF.

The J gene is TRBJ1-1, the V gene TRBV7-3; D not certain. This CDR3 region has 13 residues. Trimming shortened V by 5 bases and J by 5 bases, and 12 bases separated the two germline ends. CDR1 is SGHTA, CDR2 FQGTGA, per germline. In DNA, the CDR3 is TGTGCCAGCAGCAGTAGCATTGGGACTGAAGCTTTCTTT. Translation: CASSSSIGTEAFF.